This record concerns one T cell receptor beta chain sequence. Data came from immunoSEQ multiplex PCR; TCRdb stores just in-frame clones and leaves some out. The sample has about 980,000 clones; 70% to 85% are singletons. These data belong to a study of shared clonotypes between healthy human individuals. CDR1 and CDR2 from the germline V gene are SGHDT and YYEEEE. The CDR3 spans 11 residues. The V end lost 5 bases, the J end lost 7 bases, and 9 bases lay between the germline ends. The chain employs TRBV5-6 and TRBJ1-1; D ambiguous. The clonotype comes from a man aged 18-30 years in good health. The sequencing sample was made of memory CD4+ T cells sorted from blood. The sample's subset: CD45RA-negative fraction. The CDR3 DNA sequence: TGTGCCAGCAGTCAGCCTCGTGAAGCTTTCTTT. Protein product: CASSQPREAFF.